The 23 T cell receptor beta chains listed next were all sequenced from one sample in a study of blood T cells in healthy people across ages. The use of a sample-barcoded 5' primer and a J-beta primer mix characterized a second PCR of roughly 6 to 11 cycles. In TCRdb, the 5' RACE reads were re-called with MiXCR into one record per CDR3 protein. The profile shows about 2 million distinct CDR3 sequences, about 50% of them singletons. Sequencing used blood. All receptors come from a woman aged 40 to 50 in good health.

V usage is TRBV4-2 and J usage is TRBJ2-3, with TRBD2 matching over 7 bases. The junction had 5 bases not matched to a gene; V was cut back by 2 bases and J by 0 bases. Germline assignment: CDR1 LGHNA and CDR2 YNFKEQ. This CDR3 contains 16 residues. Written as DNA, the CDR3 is TGTGCCAGCAGCCAATTCAGCGGGGAAAGCACAGATACGCAGTATTTT. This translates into CASSQFSGESTDTQYF.

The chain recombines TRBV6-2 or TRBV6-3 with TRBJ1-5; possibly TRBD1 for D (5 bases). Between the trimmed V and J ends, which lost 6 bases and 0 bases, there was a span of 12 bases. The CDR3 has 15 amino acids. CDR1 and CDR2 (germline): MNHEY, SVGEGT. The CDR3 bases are TGTGCCAGCAGCCCCGTGGGGACTAGCAATCAGCCCCAGCATTTT. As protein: CASSPVGTSNQPQHF.

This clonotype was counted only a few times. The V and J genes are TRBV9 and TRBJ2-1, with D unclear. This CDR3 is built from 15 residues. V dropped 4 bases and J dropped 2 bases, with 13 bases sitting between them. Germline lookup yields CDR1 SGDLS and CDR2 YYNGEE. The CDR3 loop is CASSPGSGAYNEQFF. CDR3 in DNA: TGTGCCAGCAGCCCCGGCTCCGGAGCCTACAATGAGCAGTTCTTC.

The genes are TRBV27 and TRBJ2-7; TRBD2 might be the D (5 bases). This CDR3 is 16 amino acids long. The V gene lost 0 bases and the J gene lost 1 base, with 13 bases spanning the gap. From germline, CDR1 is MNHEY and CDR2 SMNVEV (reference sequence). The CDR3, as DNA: TGTGCCAGCAGTTTATCCCCCGTCGGGATTTCCTACGAGCAGTACTTC. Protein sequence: CASSLSPVGISYEQYF.

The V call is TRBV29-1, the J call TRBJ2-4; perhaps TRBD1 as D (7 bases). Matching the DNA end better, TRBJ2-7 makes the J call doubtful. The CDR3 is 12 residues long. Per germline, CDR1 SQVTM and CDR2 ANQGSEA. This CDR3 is CSAAGQNYEQYF. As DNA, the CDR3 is TGCAGCGCCGCGGGACAGAACTACGAGCAGTACTTC.

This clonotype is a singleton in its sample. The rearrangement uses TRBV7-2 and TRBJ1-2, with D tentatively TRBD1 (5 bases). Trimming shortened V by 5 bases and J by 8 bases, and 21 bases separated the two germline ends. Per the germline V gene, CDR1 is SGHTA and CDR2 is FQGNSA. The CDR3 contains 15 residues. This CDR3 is CASSPLGAGSIGYTF. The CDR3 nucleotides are TGTGCCAGCAGCCCGTTAGGGGCAGGGTCCATAGGCTACACCTTC.

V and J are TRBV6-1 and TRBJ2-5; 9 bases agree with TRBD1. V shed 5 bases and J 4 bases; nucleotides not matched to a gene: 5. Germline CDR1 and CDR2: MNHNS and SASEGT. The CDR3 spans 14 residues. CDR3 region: CASSLMTGGETQYF. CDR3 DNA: TGTGCCAGCAGTTTGATGACAGGGGGAGAGACCCAGTACTTC.

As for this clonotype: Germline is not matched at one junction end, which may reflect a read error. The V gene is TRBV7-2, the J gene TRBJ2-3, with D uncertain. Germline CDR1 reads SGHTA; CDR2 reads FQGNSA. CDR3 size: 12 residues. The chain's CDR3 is CAGSLMSDTQYF. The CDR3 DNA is TGTGCCGGCAGCTTAATGAGTGATACGCAGTATTTT. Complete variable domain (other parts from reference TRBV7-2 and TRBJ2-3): GAGVSQSPSNKVTEKGKDVELRCDPISGHTALYWYRQSLGQGLEFLIYFQGNSAPDKSGLPSDRFSAERTGGSVSTLTIQRTQQEDSAVYLCAGSLMSDTQYFGPGTRLTVL.

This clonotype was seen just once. The CDR3 region is CASRERGGRSDTQYF. In DNA, the CDR3 is TGTGCCAGCAGAGAGCGGGGGGGCAGGTCAGATACGCAGTATTTT. The gene calls are TRBV2 and TRBJ2-3, with 10 bases aligning to TRBD2. V was clipped by 6 bases and J by 4 bases; unmatched bases: 7. The CDR3 has 15 amino acids. Germline CDR1 and CDR2: SNHLY and FYNNEI.

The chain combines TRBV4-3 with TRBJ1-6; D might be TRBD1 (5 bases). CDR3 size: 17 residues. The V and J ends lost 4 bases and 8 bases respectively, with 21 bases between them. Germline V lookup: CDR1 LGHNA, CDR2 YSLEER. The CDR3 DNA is TGCGCCAGCAGCCCGGATCCTTCCAGGGAGGAGGATTCACCCCTCCACTTT. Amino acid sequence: CASSPDPSREEDSPLHF.

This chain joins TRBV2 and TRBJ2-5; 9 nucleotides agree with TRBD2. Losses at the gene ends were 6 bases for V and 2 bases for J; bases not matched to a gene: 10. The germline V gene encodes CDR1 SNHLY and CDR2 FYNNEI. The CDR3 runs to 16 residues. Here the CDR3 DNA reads TGTGCCAGCAGGGACGCCCGGACTAGCGCACAAGAGACCCAGTACTTC. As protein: CASRDARTSAQETQYF.

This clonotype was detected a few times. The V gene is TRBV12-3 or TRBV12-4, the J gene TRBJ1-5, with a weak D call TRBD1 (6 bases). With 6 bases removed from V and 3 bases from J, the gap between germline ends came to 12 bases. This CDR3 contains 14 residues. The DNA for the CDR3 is TGTGCCAGCAGAATGGGGACATTCAATCAGCCCCAGCATTTT. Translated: CASRMGTFNQPQHF.

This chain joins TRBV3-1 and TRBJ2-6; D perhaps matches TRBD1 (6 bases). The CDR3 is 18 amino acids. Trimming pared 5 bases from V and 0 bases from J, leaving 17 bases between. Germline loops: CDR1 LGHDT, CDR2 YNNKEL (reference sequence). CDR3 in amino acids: CASSFDRTLSSGANVLTF. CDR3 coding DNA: TGTGCCAGCAGCTTCGACAGGACCCTCTCCTCTGGGGCCAACGTCCTGACTTTC.

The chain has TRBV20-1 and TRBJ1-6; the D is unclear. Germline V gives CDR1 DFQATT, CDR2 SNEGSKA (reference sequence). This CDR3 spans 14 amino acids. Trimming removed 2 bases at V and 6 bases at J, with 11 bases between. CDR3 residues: CSARKDGINSPLHF. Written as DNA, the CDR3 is TGCAGTGCTAGAAAGGACGGAATTAATTCACCCCTCCACTTT.

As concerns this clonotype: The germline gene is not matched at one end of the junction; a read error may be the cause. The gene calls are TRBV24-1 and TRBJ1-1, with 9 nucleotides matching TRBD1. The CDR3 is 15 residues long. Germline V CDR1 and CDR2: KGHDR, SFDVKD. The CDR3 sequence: CAASDRDRDNTEAFF. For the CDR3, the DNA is TGTGCCGCCAGTGACCGGGACAGGGATAACACTGAAGCTTTCTTT.

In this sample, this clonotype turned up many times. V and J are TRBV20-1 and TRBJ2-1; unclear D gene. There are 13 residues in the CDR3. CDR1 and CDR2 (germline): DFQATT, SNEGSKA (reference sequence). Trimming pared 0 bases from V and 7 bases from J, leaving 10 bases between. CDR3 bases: TGCAGTGCTAGAGATCTAAGTGGGAATGAGCAGTTCTTC. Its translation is CSARDLSGNEQFF.

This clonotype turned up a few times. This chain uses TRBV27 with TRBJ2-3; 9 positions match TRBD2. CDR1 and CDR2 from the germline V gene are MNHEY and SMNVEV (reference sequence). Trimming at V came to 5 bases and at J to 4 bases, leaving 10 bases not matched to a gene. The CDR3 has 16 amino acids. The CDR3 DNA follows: TGTGCCAGCAGTCGAGCCGGGACTAGCTATGCAGATACGCAGTATTTT. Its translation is CASSRAGTSYADTQYF.

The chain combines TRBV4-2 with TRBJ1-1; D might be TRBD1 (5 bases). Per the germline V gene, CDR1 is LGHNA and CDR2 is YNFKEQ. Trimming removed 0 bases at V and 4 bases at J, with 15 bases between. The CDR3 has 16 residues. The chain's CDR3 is CASSQDFGRDATEAFF. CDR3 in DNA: TGTGCCAGCAGCCAAGATTTCGGCAGGGATGCCACTGAAGCTTTCTTT.

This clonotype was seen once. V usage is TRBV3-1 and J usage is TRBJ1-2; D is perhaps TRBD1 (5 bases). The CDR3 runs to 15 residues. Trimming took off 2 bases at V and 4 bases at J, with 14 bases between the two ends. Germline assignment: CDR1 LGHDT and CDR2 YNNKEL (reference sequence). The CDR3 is CASSQRPGPSYGYTF. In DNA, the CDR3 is TGTGCCAGCAGCCAAAGACCAGGGCCCTCCTATGGCTACACCTTC.

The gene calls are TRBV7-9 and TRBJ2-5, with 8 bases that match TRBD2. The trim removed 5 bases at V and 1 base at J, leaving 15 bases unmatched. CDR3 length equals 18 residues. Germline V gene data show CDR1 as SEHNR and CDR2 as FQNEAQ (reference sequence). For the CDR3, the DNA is TGTGCCAGCAGCCCAAGAGGGGCTGCGGGGGGCCTCCAAGAGACCCAGTACTTC. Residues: CASSPRGAAGGLQETQYF.

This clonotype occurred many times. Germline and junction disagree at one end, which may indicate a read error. The CDR3 region has the DNA TGTGCTAGCAGCTTAGGGGGGGTCGGAGAGACCCAGTACTTC. Translated: CASSLGGVGETQYF. V is TRBV7-2 and J is TRBJ2-5; D may be TRBD2 (7 bases). From germline, CDR1 is SGHTA and CDR2 FQGNSA. This CDR3 spans 14 amino acids.

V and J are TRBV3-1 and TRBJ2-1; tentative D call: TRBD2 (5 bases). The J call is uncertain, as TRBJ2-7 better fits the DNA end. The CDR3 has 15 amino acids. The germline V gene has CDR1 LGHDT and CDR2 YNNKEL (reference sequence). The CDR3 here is CASSQLGSSYNEQYF. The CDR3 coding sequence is TGTGCCAGCAGCCAGTTAGGGAGCTCCTACAATGAGCAGTACTTC.

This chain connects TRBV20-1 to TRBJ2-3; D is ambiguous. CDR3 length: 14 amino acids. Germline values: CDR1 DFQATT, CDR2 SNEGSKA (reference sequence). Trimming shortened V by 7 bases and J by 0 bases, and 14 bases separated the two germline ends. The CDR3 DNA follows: TGCAGTGGTATGGCAGGAGAAAGCACAGATACGCAGTATTTT. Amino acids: CSGMAGESTDTQYF.